The clone carrying this T cell receptor (beta chain) has only one observation. Its antigen is not identified. Documented time point: week 5, during vaccination. The content of each vaccine dose was 300 ug of mutant IDH1 20-mer peptide, and topical imiquimod accompanied it. These data come from a study of a mutant IDH1 vaccine in newly diagnosed glioma. Study in general: Mean patient age was approximately 39 years; 62.5% were male and 37.5% female. Every participant had undergone radiotherapy, temozolomide, or both before, and most underwent both. Study-wide results and caveats: Vaccine-induced immune responses were detected in roughly 93% of patients.

Clones were sequenced by immunoSEQ multiplex PCR, and TCRdb holds only the in-frame ones, with some missing. This repertoire shows around 58,000 clones, 70% to 90% found once; its top ten account for roughly 3.5%. This clonotype originated in a man aged 25 to 40 with glioma. Sequences were derived from PBMCs, sampled from a glioma patient whose treatment included an IDH1 peptide vaccine.

Written as DNA, the CDR3 is TGCACCAGCAGCCAAGATCGACAGGGATCATGTGGCTACACCTTC. Protein product: CTSSQDRQGSCGYTF. The chain has TRBV1 and TRBJ1-2; the table's TRBD1 call for D was not verified on the DNA. TRBV1 is flagged as a pseudogene. The CDR3 runs to 15 residues.